This T cell receptor beta chain was sequenced for a study of blood T cell repertoires in COVID-19. About the study: Italy, Spain and the United States were the sources of the convalescent and acute COVID-19 samples. PBMCs, B-cell-depleted T cells, or T cells were the source of the cDNA or gDNA that made up the material.

Germline loops: CDR1 SEHNR, CDR2 FQNEAQ (reference sequence). The junction had 6 bases not matched to a gene; V was cut back by 5 bases and J by 1 base. This CDR3 contains 15 residues. Source study methods: Amplified reference gene primers provided the basis for estimating nucleated cell counts. Profiling relied on immunoSEQ multiplex PCR, and the TCRdb table lists in-frame clones only, not all of them. V and J calls and clone size follow that table, whereas D and trimming were derived from the DNA. Of 80,000 to 95,000 clones in the sample, around 83% are singletons; the top ten hold about 24%. The source material was peripheral blood. This chain links TRBV7-9 with TRBJ2-3; 7 positions match TRBD1. The clonotype was recovered from a woman older than 75 in a cohort sampled during active or convalescent COVID-19. CDR3 in DNA: TGTGCCAGCAGCCTAAAGGGGGCGGGCACAGATACGCAGTATTTT. Its translation is CASSLKGAGTDTQYF. The variable domain in full, with the rest retrieved from reference TRBV7-9 and TRBJ2-3, is DTGVSQNPRHKITKRGQNVTFRCDPISEHNRLYWYRQTLGQGPEFLTYFQNEAQLEKSRLLSDRFSAERPKGSFSTLEIQRTEQGDSAMYLCASSLKGAGTDTQYFGPGTRLTVL.